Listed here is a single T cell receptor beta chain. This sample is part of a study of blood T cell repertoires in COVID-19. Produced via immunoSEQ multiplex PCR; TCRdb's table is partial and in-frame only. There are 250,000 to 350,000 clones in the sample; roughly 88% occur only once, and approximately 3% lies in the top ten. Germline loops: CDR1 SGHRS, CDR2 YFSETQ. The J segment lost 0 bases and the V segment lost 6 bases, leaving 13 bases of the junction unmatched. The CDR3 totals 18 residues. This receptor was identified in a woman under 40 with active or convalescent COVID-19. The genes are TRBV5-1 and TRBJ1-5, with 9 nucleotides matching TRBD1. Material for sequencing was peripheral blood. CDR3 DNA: TGCGCCAGCATTAAGGCGGGACAGGGCCATTATAGCAATCAGCCCCAGCATTTT. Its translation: CASIKAGQGHYSNQPQHF.